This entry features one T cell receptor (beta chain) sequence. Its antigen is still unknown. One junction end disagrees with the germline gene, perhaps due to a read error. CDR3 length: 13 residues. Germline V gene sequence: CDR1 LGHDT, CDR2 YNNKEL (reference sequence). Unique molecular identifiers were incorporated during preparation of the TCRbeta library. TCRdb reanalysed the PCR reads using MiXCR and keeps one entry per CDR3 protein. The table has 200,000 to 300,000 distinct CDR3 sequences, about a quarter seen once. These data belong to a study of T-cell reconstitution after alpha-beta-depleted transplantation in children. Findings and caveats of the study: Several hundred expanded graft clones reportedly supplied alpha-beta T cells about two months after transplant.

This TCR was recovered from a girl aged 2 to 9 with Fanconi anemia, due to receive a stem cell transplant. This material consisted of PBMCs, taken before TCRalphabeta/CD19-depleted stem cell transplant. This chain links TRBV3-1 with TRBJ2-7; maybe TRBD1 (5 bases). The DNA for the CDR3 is TGTGCCAGCACCCAAGTCAGGGCCTACGAGCAGTACTTC. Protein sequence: CASTQVRAYEQYF.